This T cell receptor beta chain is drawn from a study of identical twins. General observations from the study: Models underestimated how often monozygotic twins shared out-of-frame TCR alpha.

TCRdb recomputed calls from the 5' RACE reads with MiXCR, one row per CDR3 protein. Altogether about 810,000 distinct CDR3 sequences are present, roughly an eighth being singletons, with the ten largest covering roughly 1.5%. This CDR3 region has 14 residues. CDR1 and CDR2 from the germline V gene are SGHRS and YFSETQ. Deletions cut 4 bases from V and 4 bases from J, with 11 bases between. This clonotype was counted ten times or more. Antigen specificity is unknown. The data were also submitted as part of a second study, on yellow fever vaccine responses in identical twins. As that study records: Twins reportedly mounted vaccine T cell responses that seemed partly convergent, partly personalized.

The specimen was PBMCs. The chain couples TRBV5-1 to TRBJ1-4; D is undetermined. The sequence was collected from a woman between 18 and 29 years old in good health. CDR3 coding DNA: TGCGCCAGCAGCGAAGGACGGGTTAATGAAAAACTGTTTTTT. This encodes CASSEGRVNEKLFF.